This T cell receptor (beta chain) was sequenced in a study of cytomegalovirus exposure and HLA in healthy donors. Germline lookup yields CDR1 SGHVS and CDR2 FQNEAQ. The CDR3 runs 16 residues. As to this clone: One junction end disagrees with the germline gene, perhaps due to a read error.

In the PCR, 60 Vbeta and 13 Jbeta primers were used. Some clones are missing from TCRdb's copy, which holds only in-frame ones; the method was immunoSEQ multiplex PCR. Seen here are 120,000 or so clones, less than 80% observed once, and the top ten hold 11%. The TCR sequence derives from a woman aged 45-65 years in good health and CMV-seropositive. Sequencing was performed on PBMCs. V gene TRBV7-8 combines with J gene TRBJ1-4; a weak D match, TRBD1 (5 bases). In DNA form, the CDR3 reads TGTGCCAGCAGCTCTGTCGGGGGACGCTGGAATGAAAAGCTGTTTTTT. Protein sequence: CASSSVGGRWNEKLFF.